Listed here are 18 T cell receptor beta chains from one sample, sequenced in a study of OX40 agonist ivuxolimab in advanced cancers. Only in-frame clones appear in the TCRdb table, and some are missing; sequencing was by immunoSEQ multiplex PCR. The data hold nearly 35,000 clones, with approximately 90% observed a single time. Here the sequenced sample was CD4+ or CD8+ T cells sorted from blood, taken in a trial of the OX40 agonist ivuxolimab. The receptors derive from an adult with an advanced solid tumor such as melanoma, head and neck, liver or kidney cancer.

The chain combines TRBV7-9 with TRBJ2-7; D possibly corresponds to TRBD1 (5 bases). CDR1 and CDR2 from the germline V gene are SEHNR and FQNEAQ (reference sequence). Trimming left V 1 base short and J 0 bases short, with 10 bases between. The CDR3 runs 15 residues. CDR3 amino acids: CASSLGEGVSYEQYF. The CDR3 bases are TGTGCCAGCAGCTTAGGGGAAGGGGTCTCCTACGAGCAGTACTTC.

The chain employs TRBV28 and TRBJ1-3; a weak D match, TRBD1 (6 bases). Germline V gene data show CDR1 as MDHEN and CDR2 as SYDVKM. V shed 6 bases and J shed 4 bases, with 13 bases lying between them. The CDR3 sequence is 14 residues long. The DNA of the CDR3 is TGTGCCAGCAGAACAGGGAGCGGCGGAAACACCATATATTTT. It specifies CASRTGSGGNTIYF.

This CDR3 reads CASTPHDLSNTIYF. The CDR3, as DNA: TGTGCCAGCACCCCCCACGACTTGTCAAACACCATATATTTT. This chain links TRBV7-9 with TRBJ1-3; D gene uncertain. Trimming removed 7 bases at V and 6 bases at J, with 16 bases between. Germline V gene sequence: CDR1 SEHNR, CDR2 FQNEAQ (reference sequence). The CDR3 spans 14 residues.

A remark on this clone: This likely came from a read error, as a far larger clone is one base away. Other DNA sequences in the same sample also yield this CDR3. This sequence joins TRBV11-2 and TRBJ1-2; 9 bases are shared with TRBD1. The CDR3 runs to 17 residues. Looked up from germline, CDR1 is SGHAT and CDR2 is FQNNGV. The junction had 16 bases not matched to a gene; V was cut back by 5 bases and J by 6 bases. The CDR3 protein is CASSHHHSGQGKNGYTF. DNA for the CDR3: TGTGCCAGCAGCCATCACCACTCTGGACAGGGGAAGAATGGCTACACCTTC.

The V and J genes are TRBV10-3 and TRBJ2-2, with 7 positions matching TRBD2. Germline V gene sequence: CDR1 ENHRY, CDR2 SYGVKD. V shed 2 bases, J shed 2 bases, and the junction held 5 bases outside the gene matches. The CDR3 loop spans 16 amino acids. CDR3 nucleotides: TGTGCCATCAGTGAGACGGGAGGCCCCAACACCGGGGAGCTGTTTTTT. It codes for CAISETGGPNTGELFF.

The chain employs TRBV7-2 and TRBJ2-1, with TRBD2 identical over 15 bases. The CDR3 sequence is 15 residues long. CDR1 SGHTA and CDR2 FQGNSA come from the germline V gene. Germline trimming cut 6 bases from V and 9 bases from J; bases unmatched to any gene: 6. CDR3 residues: CASSPGLAGGREQFF. The DNA for the CDR3 is TGTGCCAGCAGTCCCGGACTAGCGGGAGGGCGTGAGCAGTTCTTC.

J is TRBJ2-1 and V is TRBV2; 9 positions match TRBD2. J lost 2 bases, V lost 7 bases, and 15 bases had no gene match. Germline lookup yields CDR1 SNHLY and CDR2 FYNNEI. The CDR3 runs to 18 residues. The chain's CDR3 is CASTQGREGLPAYNEQFF. CDR3 bases: TGTGCCAGCACCCAGGGGCGGGAGGGCCTTCCCGCCTACAATGAGCAGTTCTTC. The complete variable domain, with remaining parts taken from reference TRBV2 and TRBJ2-1, reads EPEVTQTPSHQVTQMGQEVILRCVPISNHLYFYWYRQILGQKVEFLVSFYNNEISEKSEIFDDQFSVERPDGSNFTLKIRSTKLEDSAMYFCASTQGREGLPAYNEQFFGPGTRLTVL.

The CDR3 coding sequence is TGTGCCAGTAGTAAGGGACACCGCTCCTACGAGCAGTACTTC. Its protein product is CASSKGHRSYEQYF. This rearrangement joins TRBV19 to TRBJ2-7, with D perhaps matching TRBD1 (6 bases). This CDR3 region has 14 residues. Trimming pared 4 bases from V and 0 bases from J, leaving 10 bases between. Germline V gene sequence: CDR1 LNHDA, CDR2 SQIVND (reference sequence).

This chain connects TRBV5-1 to TRBJ2-1; possibly TRBD1 for D (5 bases). Germline CDR1 SGHRS, CDR2 YFSETQ. CDR3 length: 15 amino acids. Between the trimmed V and J ends, which lost 3 bases and 7 bases, there was a span of 17 bases. The CDR3 protein is CASSYLRGARNEQFF. In DNA form, the CDR3 reads TGCGCCAGCAGCTACTTAAGGGGCGCCCGGAATGAGCAGTTCTTC.

The chain carries TRBV27 and TRBJ2-1; perhaps TRBD2 as D (6 bases). CDR3 size: 14 residues. The germline gives CDR1 MNHEY, CDR2 SMNVEV (reference sequence). Trimming removed 2 bases from V and 7 bases from J, with 12 bases in between. Here the CDR3 reads CASSLPGAGNEQFF. As DNA, the CDR3 is TGTGCCAGCAGTTTACCGGGAGCAGGGAATGAGCAGTTCTTC.

As regards this clone: The identical CDR3 is also encoded by other nucleotide sequences in the sample. The CDR3 region is CSVLQGSAYEQYF. CDR3 DNA sequence: TGCAGCGTCTTACAGGGAAGCGCCTACGAGCAGTACTTC. The rearrangement joins TRBV29-1 to TRBJ2-7; possible D gene TRBD1, 6 bases. CDR1 SQVTM and CDR2 ANQGSEA come from the germline V gene. The CDR3 length is 13 residues. The V end lost 6 bases, the J end lost 2 bases, and 14 bases lay between the germline ends.

V and J are TRBV7-9 and TRBJ2-1; 12 nucleotides line up with TRBD2. The V segment lost 4 bases and the J segment 0 bases; nucleotides outside the gene matches: 4. CDR3 length equals 17 residues. Per germline, CDR1 SEHNR and CDR2 FQNEAQ (reference sequence). The CDR3 loop is CASSSPTSGSSYNEQFF. DNA of the CDR3: TGTGCCAGCAGCTCCCCGACTAGCGGGAGCTCCTACAATGAGCAGTTCTTC. Supplemented by reference TRBV7-9 and TRBJ2-1, the full variable domain reads DTGVSQNPRHKITKRGQNVTFRCDPISEHNRLYWYRQTLGQGPEFLTYFQNEAQLEKSRLLSDRFSAERPKGSFSTLEIQRTEQGDSAMYLCASSSPTSGSSYNEQFFGPGTRLTVL.

The V gene is TRBV28, the J gene TRBJ2-1, with a tentative D call TRBD2 (5 bases). V shed 2 bases and J shed 2 bases, with 13 bases lying between them. The CDR3 has 16 amino acids. CDR1 MDHEN and CDR2 SYDVKM come from the germline V gene. The CDR3 loop is CASSLALAVPYNEQFF. CDR3 bases: TGTGCCAGCAGTTTAGCGCTAGCCGTACCCTACAATGAGCAGTTCTTC.

V usage is TRBV9 and J usage is TRBJ2-2; a weak D match, TRBD2 (5 bases). The CDR3 runs to 16 residues. The ends were cut back, 0 bases at V and 1 base at J, with 10 bases in the middle. Germline assignment: CDR1 SGDLS and CDR2 YYNGEE. CDR3 in amino acids: CASSVEVSGNTGELFF. CDR3 DNA sequence: TGTGCCAGCAGCGTAGAGGTCAGCGGGAACACCGGGGAGCTGTTTTTT.

This sequence joins TRBV27 and TRBJ2-1; D is unresolved. CDR1 MNHEY and CDR2 SMNVEV come from the germline V gene (reference sequence). V was cut by 3 bases and J by 0 bases, with 9 bases left in between. The CDR3 runs to 15 residues. This CDR3 is CASSLQRPSYNEQFF. The DNA of the CDR3 is TGTGCCAGCAGTTTGCAACGCCCCTCCTACAATGAGCAGTTCTTC.

The chain has TRBV7-3 and TRBJ2-3; D is perhaps TRBD2 (6 bases). Germline CDR1 reads SGHTA; CDR2 reads FQGTGA. The CDR3 covers 14 residues. Deletions cut 5 bases from V and 0 bases from J, with 9 bases between. The CDR3 sequence: CASSLAGSTDTQYF. The CDR3 DNA follows: TGTGCCAGCAGCCTCGCGGGGAGCACAGATACGCAGTATTTT.

This sequence joins TRBV7-2 and TRBJ2-7; D may be TRBD2 (6 bases). V was cut by 1 base and J by 1 base, with 11 bases left in between. The CDR3 sequence is 15 residues long. Germline lookup yields CDR1 SGHTA and CDR2 FQGNSA. The CDR3 DNA reads TGTGCCAGCAGCTTAGTTGCGGGGCCATCCTACGAGCAGTACTTC. The encoded protein is CASSLVAGPSYEQYF.

V usage is TRBV4-3 and J usage is TRBJ2-1; TRBD1 agrees at 8 bases. The CDR3 totals 14 residues. V lost 9 bases, J lost 6 bases, and 10 bases stayed unmatched. CDR1 is LGHNA, CDR2 YSLEER, per germline. CDR3 region: CASARTGFPNEQFF. The CDR3 nucleotides read TGCGCCAGTGCTCGGACAGGGTTTCCCAATGAGCAGTTCTTC.